The 27 T cell receptor beta chains below were found in one sample sequenced in a study of blood T cell repertoires in COVID-19. Repertoires were generated with immunoSEQ multiplex PCR, while TCRdb's copy carries only in-frame clones and drops some. Altogether about 150,000 clones are present, nearly 80% being singletons, with the ten largest covering under 2%. Sequenced sample: peripheral blood. These TCRs come from a man older than 75 with acute or convalescent COVID-19.

This rearrangement joins TRBV12-3 or TRBV12-4 to TRBJ1-1; no reliable D call. The CDR3 runs 12 residues. V was clipped by 5 bases and J by 1 base, with 5 bases between them. DNA for the CDR3: TGTGCCAGCAGTGGTAGGAACACTGAAGCTTTCTTT. Its translation: CASSGRNTEAFF.

The chain links TRBV7-3 to TRBJ2-5; 7 bases map to TRBD2. The CDR3 runs to 15 residues. From germline, CDR1 is SGHTA and CDR2 FQGTGA. The V gene end was trimmed by 5 bases and the J gene end by 2 bases; junction bases not matched to a gene: 8. DNA of the CDR3: TGTGCCAGCAGCCTGAACCCCGGGGGGCAAGAGACCCAGTACTTC. Amino acids: CASSLNPGGQETQYF.

This sequence joins TRBV10-3 and TRBJ2-5; perhaps TRBD2 as D (6 bases). The CDR3 loop spans 14 amino acids. Germline V CDR1 and CDR2: ENHRY, SYGVKD. V lost 6 bases and J 5 bases, leaving 16 bases between the germline ends. CDR3 DNA: TGTGCCATCAGGGGGACTCAGGAGGGGGAGACCCAGTACTTC. Protein product: CAIRGTQEGETQYF.

J is TRBJ2-5 and V is TRBV28; 10 nucleotides line up with TRBD1. This CDR3 comprises 15 residues. The germline CDR1 and CDR2 sequences are MDHEN and SYDVKM. With V trimmed by 4 bases and J by 2 bases, 4 bases remained unmatched. The CDR3 protein is CASSSGQGLQETQYF. CDR3 nucleotide sequence: TGTGCCAGCAGTTCGGGACAGGGGTTACAAGAGACCCAGTACTTC.

The rearrangement links TRBV27 to TRBJ1-5; D possibly corresponds to TRBD1 (5 bases). This CDR3 is built from 15 residues. Germline loops: CDR1 MNHEY, CDR2 SMNVEV (reference sequence). V gave up 6 bases and J gave up 5 bases, with 17 bases separating them. CDR3 nucleotide sequence: TGTGCCAGCAGCCCGTCGGGGGGGAATCATCAGCCCCAGCATTTT. This gives the protein CASSPSGGNHQPQHF.

The chain uses TRBV19 and TRBJ2-3, with 7 bases identical to TRBD1. V lost 3 bases and J lost 0; bases outside the gene matches: 6. Germline CDR1 LNHDA, CDR2 SQIVND (reference sequence). The CDR3 runs to 16 residues. This CDR3 is CASSMGDSQSTDTQYF. The CDR3 bases are TGTGCCAGTAGTATGGGGGACAGCCAAAGCACAGATACGCAGTATTTT.

The J gene is TRBJ2-7, the V gene TRBV2; weak D call: TRBD1 (6 bases). The CDR3 is 14 residues long. In germline, CDR1 is SNHLY, CDR2 FYNNEI. V was clipped by 6 bases and J by 2 bases, with 14 bases between them. The CDR3 nucleotides read TGTGCCAGCAGAGGAAACAGGGCAACCTACGAGCAGTACGTC. It encodes CASRGNRATYEQYV.

This chain connects TRBV6-5 to TRBJ2-2; possible D gene TRBD2, 6 bases. The germline V gene has CDR1 MNHEY and CDR2 SVGAGI. The CDR3 loop spans 13 amino acids. Trimming left V 5 bases short and J 4 bases short, with 8 bases between. The DNA for the CDR3 is TGTGCCAGCAGTCAGGGACTCACCGGGGAGCTGTTTTTT. Translated, it gives CASSQGLTGELFF.

The chain couples TRBV7-9 to TRBJ2-2; D is possibly TRBD2 (6 bases). Germline V CDR1 and CDR2: SEHNR, FQNEAQ (reference sequence). With 5 bases removed from V and 4 bases from J, the gap between germline ends came to 20 bases. CDR3 size: 17 residues. DNA for the CDR3: TGTGCCAGCAGCCCGCACCCCGGGGGTATAGGCACCGGGGAGCTGTTTTTT. This encodes CASSPHPGGIGTGELFF.

The chain carries TRBV3-1 (or the pseudogene TRBV3-2) and TRBJ2-3; 14 nucleotides match TRBD2. CDR1 is LGHDT and CDR2 is YNNKEL in the germline V gene (reference sequence). Trimming cost V 4 bases and J 6 bases; bases outside gene matches: 6. The CDR3 contains 16 residues. CDR3 sequence: CASSLGLAGGGDTQYF. CDR3 bases: TGTGCCAGCAGCCTAGGACTAGCGGGGGGTGGGGATACGCAGTATTTT.

The chain carries TRBV18 and TRBJ1-4; D call uncertain. V gave up 5 bases and J gave up 5 bases, with 15 bases separating them. The germline V gene has CDR1 KGHSH and CDR2 LQKENI. The CDR3 sequence is 15 residues long. The DNA of the CDR3 is TGTGCCAGCTCAAAGTCCGGGATGAAAAATGAAAAACTGTTTTTT. Protein sequence: CASSKSGMKNEKLFF.

The count of this clone is one. J is TRBJ1-4 and V is TRBV5-5; D is undetermined. The CDR3 contains 14 residues. The V and J ends lost 7 bases and 4 bases respectively, with 14 bases between them. Looked up from germline, CDR1 is SGHKS and CDR2 is YYEKEE (reference sequence). The CDR3 protein is CASAEGPLNEKLFF. In DNA, the CDR3 is TGTGCCAGCGCTGAGGGCCCGCTTAATGAAAAACTGTTTTTT.

This clone was observed once. This rearrangement joins TRBV10-1 to TRBJ1-6, with D possibly TRBD1 on 6 matching bases. Germline V gives CDR1 WNHNN, CDR2 SYGVQD (reference sequence). V dropped 10 bases and J dropped 0 bases, with 19 bases sitting between them. The CDR3 contains 17 residues. In DNA, the CDR3 is TGCGCCATCAACAGGGATTTCTGGAGCTCCTATAATTCACCCCTCCACTTT. This translates into CAINRDFWSSYNSPLHF.

The chain has TRBV3-1 (or the pseudogene TRBV3-2) and TRBJ2-5, with 11 bases fitting TRBD2. Trimming at V came to 3 bases and at J to 4 bases, leaving 7 bases not matched to a gene. CDR1 and CDR2 from the germline V gene are LGHDT and YNNKEL (reference sequence). CDR3 size: 16 residues. CDR3 sequence (DNA): TGTGCCAGCAGCCAGAATAGCGGGGGGGCCGGAGAGACCCAGTACTTC. Translated, it gives CASSQNSGGAGETQYF.

This chain links TRBV11-2 with TRBJ1-6; unclear D gene. Germline V CDR1 and CDR2: SGHAT, FQNNGV. Deletions cut 1 base from V and 5 bases from J, with 12 bases between. The CDR3 loop spans 16 amino acids. CDR3 nucleotides: TGTGCCAGCAGCTTAGGGTCGCGGGGAAATAATTCACCCCTCCACTTT. Encoded protein: CASSLGSRGNNSPLHF.

The rearrangement uses TRBV19 and TRBJ2-3; D is unresolved. V was pared by 0 bases and J by 6 bases, with 10 bases between. Germline V CDR1 and CDR2: LNHDA, SQIVND (reference sequence). The CDR3 contains 14 residues. The CDR3: CASSIDRGRDTQYF. The CDR3 bases are TGTGCCAGTAGTATAGATCGAGGAAGGGATACGCAGTATTTT.

The chain joins TRBV2 to TRBJ1-1; tentatively, D is TRBD1 (6 bases). CDR1 SNHLY and CDR2 FYNNEI come from the germline V gene. Trimming cost V 6 bases and J 8 bases, with 19 bases left between them. CDR3 size: 14 residues. The CDR3: CASRATTGSSEAFF. CDR3 in DNA: TGTGCCAGCAGGGCAACCACAGGGTCGAGCGAAGCTTTCTTT.

This clone was counted only a few times. This chain joins TRBV14 and TRBJ1-6; D ambiguous. Trimming removed 5 bases from V and 2 bases from J, with 10 bases in between. Germline V CDR1 and CDR2: SGHDN, FVKESK. The CDR3 sequence is 15 residues long. CDR3 sequence: CASSSGGPYNSPLHF. The DNA for the CDR3 is TGTGCCAGCAGCTCAGGTGGGCCCTATAATTCACCCCTCCACTTT.

This CDR3 is CASSFGTGDYEQYF. In DNA, the CDR3 is TGTGCCAGCAGCTTCGGGACAGGGGATTACGAGCAGTACTTC. The rearrangement links TRBV5-4 to TRBJ2-7, with TRBD1 matching 10 bases. V lost 2 bases to trimming and J lost 4 bases; unmatched junction nucleotides: 3. In germline, CDR1 is SGHNT, CDR2 YYREEE (reference sequence). The length of the CDR3 is 14 residues.

This clone was recorded a few times. The chain is built from TRBV19 and TRBJ2-2; D might be TRBD1 (6 bases). This CDR3 region has 14 residues. Germline V gene lookup returns CDR1 LNHDA and CDR2 SQIVND (reference sequence). Deletions cut 6 bases from V and 2 bases from J, with 10 bases between. The CDR3 reads CASRIQGNTGELFF. Here the CDR3 DNA reads TGTGCCAGTAGAATACAGGGTAACACCGGGGAGCTGTTTTTT.

The chain links TRBV2 to TRBJ2-2; D is unclear. This CDR3 has 13 amino acids. Trimming cost V 5 bases and J 2 bases, with 6 bases left between them. CDR1 SNHLY and CDR2 FYNNEI come from the germline V gene. The DNA of the CDR3 is TGTGCCAGCAGTACTTATAACACCGGGGAGCTGTTTTTT. As protein: CASSTYNTGELFF.

The chain has TRBV15 and TRBJ1-2; perhaps TRBD1 as D (5 bases). This CDR3 spans 14 amino acids. Trimming pared 4 bases from V and 2 bases from J, leaving 11 bases between. Germline V gene lookup returns CDR1 LNHNV and CDR2 YYDKDF (reference sequence). The CDR3 nucleotides read TGTGCCACCAGCAACCGGACACACAACTATGGCTACACCTTC. It codes for CATSNRTHNYGYTF. Full variable domain (remainder filled in from reference TRBV15 and TRBJ1-2): DAMVIQNPRYQVTQFGKPVTLSCSQTLNHNVMYWYQQKSSQAPKLLFHYYDKDFNNEADTPDNFQSRRPNTSFCFLDIRSPGLGDTAMYLCATSNRTHNYGYTFGSGTRLTVV.

The chain's CDR3 is CATSDADRLGQETQYF. As DNA, the CDR3 is TGTGCCACCAGTGACGCGGACAGGTTGGGCCAAGAGACCCAGTACTTC. This sequence joins TRBV24-1 and TRBJ2-5; 7 nucleotides match TRBD1. In germline, CDR1 is KGHDR, CDR2 SFDVKD. This CDR3 is 16 amino acids long. Losses at the gene ends were 4 bases for V and 1 base for J; bases not matched to a gene: 8.

The rearrangement joins TRBV5-5 to TRBJ2-7; 8 positions match TRBD2. CDR3 length equals 15 residues. V dropped 0 bases and J dropped 3; count of bases not matched to a gene: 5. CDR1 and CDR2 (germline): SGHKS, YYEKEE (reference sequence). The CDR3 loop reads CASSLDPGGIYEQYF. CDR3 nucleotide sequence: TGTGCCAGCAGCTTGGACCCGGGGGGGATCTACGAGCAGTACTTC.

The chain couples TRBV18 to TRBJ1-5; D remains unclear. V lost 2 bases and J 5 bases, leaving 10 bases between the germline ends. Germline lookup yields CDR1 KGHSH and CDR2 LQKENI. The CDR3 length is 14 residues. The DNA of the CDR3 is TGTGCCAGCTCACCAACACAGAAAGATCAGCCCCAGCATTTT. Translated: CASSPTQKDQPQHF.

This chain's CDR3 is CASSSGQYYGYTF. DNA for the CDR3: TGTGCCAGCAGCTCGGGACAGTACTATGGCTACACCTTC. The chain uses TRBV7-9 and TRBJ1-2, with 7 nucleotides matching TRBD1. The CDR3 length is 13 residues. Per germline, CDR1 SEHNR and CDR2 FQNEAQ (reference sequence). J lost 3 bases, V lost 4 bases, and 2 bases had no gene match.

DNA for the CDR3: TGTGCCAGCGTACAGGACAGTCCCTACGAGCAGTACGTC. Encoded protein: CASVQDSPYEQYV. The V and J genes are TRBV6-5 and TRBJ2-7; D perhaps matches TRBD1 (6 bases). The CDR3 covers 13 residues. Germline V gene lookup returns CDR1 MNHEY and CDR2 SVGAGI. V was trimmed by 8 bases and J by 2 bases, leaving 13 bases between them.